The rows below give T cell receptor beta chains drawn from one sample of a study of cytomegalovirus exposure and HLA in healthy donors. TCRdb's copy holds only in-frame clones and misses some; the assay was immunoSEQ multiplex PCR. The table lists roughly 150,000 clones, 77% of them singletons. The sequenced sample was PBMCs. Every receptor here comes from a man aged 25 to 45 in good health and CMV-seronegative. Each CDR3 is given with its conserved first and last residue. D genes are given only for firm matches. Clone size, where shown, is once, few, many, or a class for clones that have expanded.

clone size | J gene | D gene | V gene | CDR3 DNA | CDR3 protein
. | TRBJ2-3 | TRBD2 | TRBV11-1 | TGTGCCAGCAGCCCCCGTAGCGGGATAGGGGCAGATACGCAGTATTTT | CASSPRSGIGADTQYF
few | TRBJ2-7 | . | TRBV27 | TGTGCCAGCAGTAACAGGGTCCCCTACGAGCAGTACTTC | CASSNRVPYEQYF
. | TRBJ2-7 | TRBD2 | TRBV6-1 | TGTGCCAGCAGTGACACCGGGACTAGCGGGAGTTACGAGCAGTACTTC | CASSDTGTSGSYEQYF
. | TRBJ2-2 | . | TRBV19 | TGTGCCAGTAGTAGGCAGGGGCTAACCGGGGAGCTGTTTTTT | CASSRQGLTGELFF
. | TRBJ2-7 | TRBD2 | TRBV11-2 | TGTGCCAGCACTAGCGGGGGCTACGAGCAGTACTTC | CASTSGGYEQYF
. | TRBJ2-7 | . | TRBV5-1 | TGCGCCAGCAGCCTACAGGGGACTTCCTACGAGCAGTACTTC | CASSLQGTSYEQYF
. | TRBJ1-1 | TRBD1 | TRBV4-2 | TGTGCCAGCAGCCGGGACAGGGGGGTAAACACTGAAGCTTTCTTT | CASSRDRGVNTEAFF
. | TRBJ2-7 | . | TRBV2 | TGTGCCAGCAGTGTTGCGACAGCGACCTCCTACGAGCAGTACTTC | CASSVATATSYEQYF
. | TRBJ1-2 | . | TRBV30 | TGTGCCTGGAGCGGAGTGCGGGGCTACACCTTC | CAWSGVRGYTF
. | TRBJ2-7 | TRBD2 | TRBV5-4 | TGTGCCAGCAGCTGGAGCGGGAACGGCTACGAGCAGTACTTC | CASSWSGNGYEQYF
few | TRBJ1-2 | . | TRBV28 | TGTGCCAGCGGGTCGGGATGGGGCTACACCTTC | CASGSGWGYTF
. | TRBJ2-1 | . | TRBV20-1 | TGCAGTGCTAGACTAGTAATTGAGCAGTTCTTC | CSARLVIEQFF
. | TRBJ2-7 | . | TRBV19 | TGTGCCAGTAGTAGCGGGGGCCCCTTCTACGAGCAGTACTTC | CASSSGGPFYEQYF
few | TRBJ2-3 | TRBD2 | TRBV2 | TGTGCCAGCAGTGAGGGACTAAGCACAGATACGCAGTATTTT | CASSEGLSTDTQYF
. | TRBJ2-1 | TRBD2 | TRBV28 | TGTGCCAGCAGTCCCCCAGCGGGAGGGTGGGTGTATCAGTTCTTC | CASSPPAGGWVYQFF
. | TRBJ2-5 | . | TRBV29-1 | TGCAGCGTTGAAGATCTGAGGGCCGCACCACAAGAGACCCAGTACTTC | CSVEDLRAAPQETQYF
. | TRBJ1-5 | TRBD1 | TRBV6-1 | TGTGCCAGCAGCTCCGGGACAGGGGGCCAGCCCCAGCATTTT | CASSSGTGGQPQHF
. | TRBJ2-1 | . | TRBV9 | TGTGCCAGCAGCCCGCGATCCTACAATGAGCAGTTCTTC | CASSPRSYNEQFF
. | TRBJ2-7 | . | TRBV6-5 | TGTGCCAGCAGTTATGGCCAGACCTACGAGCAGTACTTC | CASSYGQTYEQYF
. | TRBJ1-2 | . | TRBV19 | TGTGCCAGTAGTATAACGACCGGGGTGAACTATGGCTACACCTTC | CASSITTGVNYGYTF
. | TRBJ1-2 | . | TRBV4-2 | TGTGCCAGCAGCCTACGATCAGGCAGGACTGACGGCTACACCTTC | CASSLRSGRTDGYTF
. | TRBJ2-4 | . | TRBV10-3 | TGTGCCATCAGTGAGTCTGGGCAGGCGCTAGCCAAAAACATTCAGTACTTC | CAISESGQALAKNIQYF
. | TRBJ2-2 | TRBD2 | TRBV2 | TGTGCCAGCAGCGCGCTCAGACTAGCGACAAACACCGGGGAGCTGTTTTTT | CASSALRLATNTGELFF
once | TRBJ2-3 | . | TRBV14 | TGTGCCAGCACCCCGTCCGGCACAGATACGCAGTATTTT | CASTPSGTDTQYF
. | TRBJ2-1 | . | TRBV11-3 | TGTGCCAGCAGCTTAAGCGACAATGAGCAGTTCTTC | CASSLSDNEQFF
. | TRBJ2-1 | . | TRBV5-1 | TGCGCCAGCAGCTTGGATGCGGTCTCTTTTCCCCCACCACTGGAGCAGTTCTTC | CASSLDAVSFPPPLEQFF
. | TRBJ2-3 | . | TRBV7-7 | TGTGCTAGCAGCCCCCGAGGGGGTGTCGATACGCAGTATTTT | CASSPRGGVDTQYF
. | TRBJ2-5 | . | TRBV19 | TGTGCCAGTAGTTGGGGCAGCCAAGAGACCCAGTACTTC | CASSWGSQETQYF
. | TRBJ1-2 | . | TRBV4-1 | TGCGCCAGCAGCCAAGGGAGGTCGTACTATGGCTACACCTTC | CASSQGRSYYGYTF
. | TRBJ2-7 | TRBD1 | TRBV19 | TGTGCCAGTAGCCGGACAGGGGTTTTCAACGAGCAGTACTTC | CASSRTGVFNEQYF
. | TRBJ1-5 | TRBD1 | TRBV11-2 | TGTGCCAGCAGCGGGACAGAAGAGGCCAATCAGCCCCAGCATTTT | CASSGTEEANQPQHF
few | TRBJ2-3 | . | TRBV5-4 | TGTGCCAGCAGCTCTCCGGGACTCGGCACAGATACGCAGTATTTT | CASSSPGLGTDTQYF
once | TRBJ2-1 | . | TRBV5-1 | TGCGCCAGCAGCTTGGGGCCCTCCAGAGAGCAGTTCTTC | CASSLGPSREQFF
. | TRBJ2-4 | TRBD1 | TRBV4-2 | TGTGCCAGCAGCCATGACGGACAGGCAAGGAACATTCAGTACTTC | CASSHDGQARNIQYF
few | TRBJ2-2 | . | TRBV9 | TGTGCCAGCAGCGTAGAGGGGACCGGGGAGCTGTTTTTT | CASSVEGTGELFF
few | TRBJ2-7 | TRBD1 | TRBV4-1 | TGCGCCAGCAGCCAAGCCTGGACAGGGATTGAGCAGTACTTC | CASSQAWTGIEQYF
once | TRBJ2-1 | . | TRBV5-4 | TGTGCCAGTGGGAGGTGGCAGGGCGACAATGAGCAGTTCTTC | CASGRWQGDNEQFF
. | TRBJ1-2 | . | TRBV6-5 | TGTGCCAGCAGTTCCGTGGAGGGTTATGGCGGCTACACCTTC | CASSSVEGYGGYTF
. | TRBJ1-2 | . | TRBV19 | TGTGCCAGTAGTATTAGGGGAGGGGACTATGGCTACACCTTC | CASSIRGGDYGYTF
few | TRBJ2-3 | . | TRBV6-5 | TGTGCCAGCCGTTGGAGGAGGCGCACAGATACGCAGTATTTT | CASRWRRRTDTQYF
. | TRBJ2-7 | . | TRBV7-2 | TGTGCCAGCAGCTTCAACGGGCCGGGGGAGCAGTACTTC | CASSFNGPGEQYF
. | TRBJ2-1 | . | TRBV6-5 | TGTGCCAGCAGTCCCGCTTTTCAGGGTAGCAATGAGCAGTTCTTC | CASSPAFQGSNEQFF
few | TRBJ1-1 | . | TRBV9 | TGTGCCAGCAGCATGGACAGCTCCCGTGGGGACACTGAAGCTTTCTTT | CASSMDSSRGDTEAFF
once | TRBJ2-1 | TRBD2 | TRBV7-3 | TGTGCCAGCAGCATCGGGACTAGCGGGTACAATGAGCAGTTCTTC | CASSIGTSGYNEQFF
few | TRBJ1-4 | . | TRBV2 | TGTGCCAGGGGGGCGGATGAAAAACTGTTTTTT | CARGADEKLFF
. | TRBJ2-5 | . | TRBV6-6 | TGTGCCAGCAGTGACCGGGGGACAGACCAAGAGACCCAGTACTTC | CASSDRGTDQETQYF
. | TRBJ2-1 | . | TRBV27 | TGTGCCAGCAGGGCCGGAGGGAATGAGCAGTTCTTC | CASRAGGNEQFF
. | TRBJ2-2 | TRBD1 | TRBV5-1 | TGCGCCAGCAGCCCGGACAGGGGGGACGGGGAGCTGTTTTTT | CASSPDRGDGELFF
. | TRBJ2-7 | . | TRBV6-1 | TGTGCCAGCAGTGAAGTTGCGGGAATTACCTACGAGCAGTACTTC | CASSEVAGITYEQYF
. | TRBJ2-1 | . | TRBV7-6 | TGTGCCAGCAGCTTAGCGCTAAGAGGTCCGTCAGGGGGGTCCAATGAGCAGTTCTTC | CASSLALRGPSGGSNEQFF
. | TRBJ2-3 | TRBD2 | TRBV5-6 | TGTGCCAGCAGCTTGATGGGACTAGCGGGAGGCACAGATACGCAGTATTTT | CASSLMGLAGGTDTQYF
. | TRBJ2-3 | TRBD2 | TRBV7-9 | TGTGCCAGCAGCTTACCCTTTCTAGCGGCCAATGGGGATACGCAGTATTTT | CASSLPFLAANGDTQYF
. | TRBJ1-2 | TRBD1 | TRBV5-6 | TGTGCCAGCTTCAGACAGGGGGCGCGTGACTATGGCTACACCTTC | CASFRQGARDYGYTF
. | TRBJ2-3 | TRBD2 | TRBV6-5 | TGTGCCAGCAGTTACCGGGCGGGAGGTTCAGATACGCAGTATTTT | CASSYRAGGSDTQYF
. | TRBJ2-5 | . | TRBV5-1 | TGCGCCAGCAGCTTGGGCGGCGTACAAGAGACCCAGTACTTC | CASSLGGVQETQYF
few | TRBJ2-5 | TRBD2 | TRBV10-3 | TGTGCCATCAGTGATGGTAGCGGGACCCCCCAGTACTTC | CAISDGSGTPQYF
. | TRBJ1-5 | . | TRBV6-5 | TGTGCCAGCAGGCAGGGGTCTCAGCCCCAGCATTTT | CASRQGSQPQHF
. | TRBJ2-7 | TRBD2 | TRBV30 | TGTGCCTGGACTAGCGGGATGAGCAACGAGCAGTACTTC | CAWTSGMSNEQYF